This is a list of T cell receptor beta chains from one sample in a study of T cell responses to AZD1222 COVID-19 vaccine. Clones were read by immunoSEQ multiplex PCR, and TCRdb kept only the in-frame ones, dropping some. Of about 84,000 clones in the sample, 87% were seen once. The sequencing here drew on peripheral blood, taken on day 0 of AZD1222 vaccination. All receptors derive from an adult in good health. Each CDR3 is given with its conserved first and last residue.

V gene	J gene	CDR3 protein
TRBV4-1	TRBJ2-2	CASSQSGELFF
TRBV7-9	TRBJ1-1	CASSPGSPGTEAFF
TRBV3-1/TRBV3-2	TRBJ2-1	CASSQPDYNEQFF
TRBV11-3	TRBJ2-1	CASSLPGEAAEQFF
TRBV6-6	TRBJ2-7	CASSVQGGEQYF
TRBV6-2/TRBV6-3	TRBJ2-1	CASSYRAFGTSGRRGSNEQFF
TRBV30	TRBJ1-2	CAWSGDYGYTF
TRBV2	TRBJ2-2	CASSEEGVTGELFF
TRBV10-3	TRBJ1-6	CAIRGTGEINSPLHF
TRBV19	TRBJ2-7	CASSIGSSGPSGRYEQYF
TRBV5-6	TRBJ2-7	CASSWGTGAYEQYF
TRBV3-1/TRBV3-2	TRBJ2-1	CASSPGGSFSYNEQFF
TRBV18	TRBJ1-2	CASSPLDIVGGDGYTF
TRBV27	TRBJ2-2	CASSSSGRGSRGELFF
TRBV24-1	TRBJ2-1	CATSSGTSGRATEQFF
TRBV11-2	TRBJ2-1	CASSLDRGTGLVGEQFF
TRBV10-3	TRBJ2-4	CASGGSVAVVVAKNIQYF
TRBV6-4	TRBJ1-1	CASSDFGQGLRIF
TRBV27	TRBJ2-7	CASSDTPYEQYF
TRBV7-3	TRBJ2-2	CASSLTNDRGGGELFF